These 3 T cell receptor beta chains were sequenced from one sample in a study of control samples from healthy donors and cancer patients. Clones were sequenced by immunoSEQ multiplex PCR, and TCRdb holds only the in-frame ones, with some missing. The table has about 40,000 clones, about 94% seen once. Material: blood. Receptors were obtained from a woman in her forties or fifties in good health.

The chain couples TRBV7-8 to TRBJ1-2; D not certain. The CDR3 loop spans 14 amino acids. Trimming shortened V by 2 bases and J by 2 bases, and 9 bases separated the two germline ends. The germline gives CDR1 SGHVS, CDR2 FQNEAQ. CDR3 in DNA: TGTGCCAGCAGCTTAACCCGGGCCAACTATGGCTACACCTTC. Residues: CASSLTRANYGYTF.

The chain uses TRBV7-2 and TRBJ2-7; a possible D gene is TRBD2 (6 bases). The CDR3 sequence is 15 residues long. CDR1 and CDR2 from the germline V gene are SGHTA and FQGNSA. The ends were cut back, 1 base at V and 0 bases at J, with 10 bases in the middle. The CDR3 DNA reads as TGTGCCAGCAGCTTAGTTAGCGGTAGCTCCTACGAGCAGTACTTC. Translating it yields CASSLVSGSSYEQYF.

The chain employs TRBV5-1 and TRBJ2-1; 13 nucleotides match TRBD2. Germline CDR1 is SGHRS and CDR2 is YFSETQ. Trimming cost V 5 bases and J 7 bases; bases outside gene matches: 6. This CDR3 is 15 amino acids long. CDR3 sequence reads: CASRSLAGGQNEQFF. CDR3 nucleotides: TGCGCCAGCAGATCACTAGCGGGGGGGCAGAATGAGCAGTTCTTC.